The sequence of this T cell receptor (beta chain) was determined in a study of CD8 T cells in ankylosing spondylitis. Study results and caveats: Some motif variants had been reported before (in reactive arthritis synovial fluid and blood). Enrichment of disease-linked clones was reportedly significant in matched ankylosing spondylitis synovial fluid. The disease-linked clones had a CD8+ phenotype and low blood frequencies. Ankylosing spondylitis blood appeared to carry a characteristic TCR beta motif of several highly homologous variants.

TCR beta libraries were made by quantitative 5'-RACE with molecular barcodes. One entry per CDR3 protein results from TCRdb running MiXCR on the 5' RACE reads. The repertoire includes roughly 470,000 distinct CDR3 sequences, more than 25% of them detected once, and 0.89% sits in the top ten. This clonotype was detected only a few times. Its antigen remains unidentified. Germline CDR1 is SQVTM and CDR2 is ANQGSEA. CDR3 length: 12 residues. Trimming stripped 7 bases from V and 6 bases from J, with 13 bases between. Sequenced input: blood, either unsorted or a sorted T cell fraction (not recorded which). The V gene is TRBV29-1, the J gene TRBJ1-5; weak D call: TRBD1 (5 bases). This clonotype was obtained from a male donor with ankylosing spondylitis. The CDR3 is CSAQLGRQPQHF. In DNA, the CDR3 is TGCAGCGCCCAGCTGGGACGTCAGCCCCAGCATTTT.